This is a list of T cell receptor beta chains from one sample in a study of tissue T cells after allogeneic stem cell transplantation. Using immunoSEQ multiplex PCR, the repertoire was profiled, and TCRdb retains in-frame clones only, with some absent. The table includes roughly 9,200 clones, approximately 61% detected once. Sequencing used tissue from the jejunum, obtained at autopsy. Every receptor here comes from a woman aged 18-49 years with breast cancer. Both conserved end residues are part of each CDR3. D genes are given only for firm matches. Only part of the rows carry a size: once, few, many, or a class if the clone is expanded.

>TRBJ2-1|TRBV7-3|NA|few
CASSSGRANEQFF
>TRBJ2-1|TRBV3-1/TRBV3-2|TRBD2|few
CASRGSGGRRSEQFF
>TRBJ1-1|TRBV2|NA|medium-sized
CASSEGRGYTEAFF
>TRBJ2-2|TRBV28|NA|once
CASSPGGVGTGELFF
>TRBJ2-2|TRBV4-3|TRBD1|NA
CASSQDRDRFLANTGELFF
>TRBJ2-2|TRBV7-6|TRBD2|NA
CASSLRPGLADTGELFF
>TRBJ1-2|TRBV24-1|NA|NA
CATSDEYGYTF
>TRBJ2-2|TRBV5-6|TRBD2|NA
CASSLAGTSGRNTGELFF
>TRBJ2-7|TRBV28|NA|NA
CASSPPGGTDEQYF
>TRBJ2-2|TRBV7-3|NA|NA
CASSLSSASNTGELFF
>TRBJ2-3|TRBV18|NA|NA
CASSPNTNTDTQYF
>TRBJ2-5|TRBV7-2|NA|NA
CASSQGAALQETQYF
>TRBJ1-2|TRBV7-2|NA|NA
CASSNGRAHGYTF
>TRBJ2-3|TRBV3-1/TRBV3-2|NA|NA
CASSQIPGTDNTQYF
>TRBJ2-5|TRBV9|TRBD2|NA
CASSGGTSGGRGETQYF
>TRBJ2-7|TRBV7-9|NA|NA
CASSLALAGDEQYF
>TRBJ2-7|TRBV7-2|NA|once
CASSLRSEKVYEQYF
>TRBJ1-3|TRBV5-1|NA|once
CASSQGPSGNTIYF
>TRBJ2-3|TRBV7-2|TRBD2|few
CASSLGGLAGGTDTQYF
>TRBJ1-2|TRBV28|NA|NA
CASRTNREYFGYTF
>TRBJ1-2|TRBV6-5|NA|NA
CASSLTSGYGYTF
>TRBJ2-3|TRBV19|NA|NA
CASSTGWGDTQYF
>TRBJ2-3|TRBV4-3|TRBD1|few
CASSRDSPTDTQYF
>TRBJ2-7|TRBV7-3|TRBD1|NA
CASSLEGQGASEQYF
>TRBJ1-5|TRBV10-3|TRBD1|NA
CAISETRQGNMPQHF
>TRBJ2-7|TRBV29-1|TRBD2|few
CSVEASGYEQYF
>TRBJ2-1|TRBV30|NA|NA
CAWRETETSSYNEQFF
>TRBJ2-1|TRBV3-1/TRBV3-2|TRBD2|NA
CASSQGLSTSGSYEQFF
>TRBJ1-3|TRBV6-2/TRBV6-3|NA|NA
CASSYRFDRSSGNTIYF
>TRBJ1-5|TRBV28|NA|NA
CASRPQLSNQPQHF
>TRBJ2-3|TRBV2|TRBD2|NA
CATGLAGVTDTQYF
>TRBJ2-7|TRBV28|NA|few
CASSGQGPYEQYF
>TRBJ2-7|TRBV24-1|NA|medium-sized
CATTLDVDSSYEQYF
>TRBJ2-1|TRBV3-1/TRBV3-2|NA|NA
CASSQEGKYNEQFF
>TRBJ1-5|TRBV4-3|NA|NA
CASSRTGTGNQPQHF
>TRBJ1-1|TRBV28|NA|NA
CASMSTEAFF
>TRBJ2-6|TRBV7-8|NA|NA
CASSLAVSGANVLTF